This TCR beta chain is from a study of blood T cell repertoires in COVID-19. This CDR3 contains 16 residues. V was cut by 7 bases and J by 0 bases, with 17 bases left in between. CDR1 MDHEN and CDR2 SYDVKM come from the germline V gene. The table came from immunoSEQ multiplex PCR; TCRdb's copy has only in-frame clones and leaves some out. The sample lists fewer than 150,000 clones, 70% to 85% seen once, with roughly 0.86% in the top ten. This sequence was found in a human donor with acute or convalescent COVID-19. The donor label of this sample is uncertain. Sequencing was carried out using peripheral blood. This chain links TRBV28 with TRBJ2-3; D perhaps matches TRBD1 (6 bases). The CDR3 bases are TGTGCCAGCAACCGGCCGACAGGATCTAGCACAGATACGCAGTATTTT. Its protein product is CASNRPTGSSTDTQYF. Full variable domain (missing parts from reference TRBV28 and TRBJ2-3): DVKVTQSSRYLVKRTGEKVFLECVQDMDHENMFWYRQDPGLGLRLIYFSYDVKMKEKGDIPEGYSVSREKKERFSLILESASTNQTSMYLCASNRPTGSSTDTQYFGPGTRLTVL.